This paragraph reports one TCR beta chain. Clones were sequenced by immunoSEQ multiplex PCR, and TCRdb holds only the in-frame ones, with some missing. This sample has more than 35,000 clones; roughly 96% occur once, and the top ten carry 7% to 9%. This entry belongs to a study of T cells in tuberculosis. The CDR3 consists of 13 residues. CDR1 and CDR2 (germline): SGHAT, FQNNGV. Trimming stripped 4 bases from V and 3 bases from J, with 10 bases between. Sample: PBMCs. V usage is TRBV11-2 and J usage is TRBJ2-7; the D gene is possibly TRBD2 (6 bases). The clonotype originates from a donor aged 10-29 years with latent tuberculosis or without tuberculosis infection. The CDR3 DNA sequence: TGTGCCAGCAGCTCAGGGACTTTCTACGAGCAGTACTTC. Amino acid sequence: CASSSGTFYEQYF. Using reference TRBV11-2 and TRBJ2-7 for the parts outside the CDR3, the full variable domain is EAGVAQSPRYKIIEKRQSVAFWCNPISGHATLYWYQQILGQGPKLLIQFQNNGVVDDSQLPKDRFSAERLKGVDSTLKIQPAKLEDSAVYLCASSSGTFYEQYFGPGTRLTVT.